Listed below are T cell receptor beta chains from one sample, sequenced in a study of T cell responses to AZD1222 COVID-19 vaccine. Assay used: immunoSEQ multiplex PCR; TCRdb lists only in-frame clones, some missing. The data show 120,000 to 150,000 clones, approximately 91% seen once. The specimen was peripheral blood, collected 28 days after the second AZD1222 dose. The receptors shown here come from an adult who received the AZD1222 COVID-19 vaccine. Each CDR3 is given with its conserved first and last residue. D genes are given only for firm matches. Size is stated for part of the rows, as once, few or many counts, or as a class when the clone is expanded.

TRBJ1-1,-,-,TRBV7-8,CASSTFQQGERGEAFF,TGTGCCAGCAGCACATTCCAGCAGGGCGAACGAGGTGAAGCTTTCTTT
TRBJ2-7,TRBD2,-,TRBV3-1/TRBV3-2,CASSQYSGRRDEQYF,TGTGCCAGCAGCCAATATAGCGGGAGGCGGGACGAGCAGTACTTC
TRBJ1-1,-,-,TRBV12-3/TRBV12-4,CASSFNTEAFF,TGTGCCAGCAGTTTCAACACTGAAGCTTTCTTT
TRBJ2-7,-,-,TRBV9,CASSVGSQDAYEQYF,TGTGCCAGCAGCGTAGGCAGTCAGGACGCCTACGAGCAGTACTTC
TRBJ2-3,TRBD1,-,TRBV11-3,CASNNRGPGDTQYF,TGTGCCAGCAACAACAGGGGGCCGGGAGATACGCAGTATTTT
TRBJ1-1,-,-,TRBV5-1,CASRSLGGGNTEAFF,TGCGCCAGCAGGAGTTTAGGAGGCGGGAACACTGAAGCTTTCTTT
TRBJ2-7,-,few,TRBV6-5,CASSSQGVREQYF,TGTGCCAGCAGTTCACAGGGTGTACGCGAGCAGTACTTC
TRBJ2-1,TRBD2,-,TRBV7-9,CATPGGGDSYNEQFF,TGTGCCACCCCAGGCGGGGGGGATTCCTACAATGAGCAGTTCTTC
TRBJ2-5,-,few,TRBV27,CASSKRVPQETQYF,TGTGCCAGCAGTAAAAGGGTACCACAAGAGACCCAGTACTTC
TRBJ2-4,-,-,TRBV4-1,CASSQDLGHYGIQYF,TGCGCCAGCAGCCAAGATCTGGGACATTACGGCATTCAGTACTTC
TRBJ1-2,TRBD1,-,TRBV2,CASSGQGFGYTF,TGTGCCAGCAGTGGACAGGGCTTTGGCTACACCTTC
TRBJ2-6,TRBD1,-,TRBV7-3,CASSGQVSGANVLTF,TGTGCCAGCAGCGGACAGGTCTCTGGGGCCAACGTCCTGACTTTC
TRBJ2-7,-,-,TRBV12-3/TRBV12-4,CASTVTGPYEQYF,TGTGCCAGCACTGTGACAGGACCCTACGAGCAGTACTTC
TRBJ1-3,TRBD1,-,TRBV3-1/TRBV3-2,CASSRTGGAGNTIYF,TGTGCCAGCAGTCGGACAGGGGGCGCGGGAAACACCATATATTTT
TRBJ1-6,TRBD1,-,TRBV6-5,CASTPDRAYNSPLHF,TGTGCCAGCACCCCCGACAGGGCGTACAATTCACCCCTCCACTTT
TRBJ2-5,-,-,TRBV27,CASSSRFGETQYF,TGTGCCAGCAGTTCACGTTTCGGGGAGACCCAGTACTTC